A single sample is the source of the 20 T cell receptor beta chains below, sequenced in a study of T cells in Graves' hyperthyroidism and ophthalmopathy. The investigators amplified TCR beta CDR3 regions from RNA transcripts. The HTBI primer set served for first-round RT-PCR of the TCR CDR3. TCRdb reprocessed the multiplex PCR reads with MiXCR, giving one entry per CDR3 protein. The data hold over 500,000 distinct CDR3 sequences, with 40% to 55% observed a single time. The sample comprised peripheral blood or thyroid tissue (not recorded which). The source of these receptors is an adult woman with Graves' disease, either hyperthyroidism or ophthalmopathy (not recorded which).

This CDR3 is CASPAGGTNSPLHF. The CDR3 DNA is TGTGCCAGCCCCGCCGGGGGTACTAATTCACCCCTCCACTTT. J is TRBJ1-6 and V is TRBV7-8; TRBD1 is a possible D gene (5 bases). The V end lost 8 bases, the J end lost 6 bases, and 14 bases lay between the germline ends. The CDR3 has 14 residues. Germline values: CDR1 SGHVS, CDR2 FQNEAQ.

This clonotype was counted at least ten times. V is TRBV6-6 and J is TRBJ1-5; TRBD1 aligns across 10 bases. J was trimmed by 2 bases and V by 6 bases; bases with no gene match: 10. The CDR3 loop spans 17 amino acids. Germline V gives CDR1 MNHNY, CDR2 SVGAGI (reference sequence). CDR3 amino acids: CASSHRDRGRGNQPQHF. In DNA form, the CDR3 reads TGTGCCAGCAGCCACCGGGACAGGGGTAGAGGCAATCAGCCCCAGCATTTT.

The chain recombines TRBV7-9 with TRBJ1-1; D perhaps matches TRBD1 (5 bases). V was pared by 5 bases and J by 9 bases, with 7 bases between. CDR1 is SEHNR, CDR2 FQNEAQ, per germline (reference sequence). The CDR3 runs 10 residues. CDR3 DNA: TGTGCCAGCAGCCCGGGACAAGCTTTCTTT. This translates into CASSPGQAFF.

V gene TRBV12-3 or TRBV12-4 combines with J gene TRBJ2-2; D is undetermined. CDR3 size: 17 residues. V was clipped by 6 bases and J by 6 bases, with 23 bases between them. The CDR3 is CASSLYGGLGRPGELFF. The CDR3 coding sequence is TGTGCCAGCAGCCTCTATGGTGGCCTCGGGCGGCCCGGGGAGCTGTTTTTT.

This clonotype was detected a few times. This chain uses TRBV7-2 with TRBJ2-7; D is uncertain. The CDR3 covers 12 residues. Germline CDR1 SGHTA, CDR2 FQGNSA. V lost 0 bases to trimming and J lost 7 bases, with 7 bases between them. CDR3 coding DNA: TGTGCCAGCAGCTTAGCAAGCGTGGAGCAGTACTTC. Amino acid sequence: CASSLASVEQYF.

Only a few counts were recorded for this clonotype. The gene calls are TRBV29-1 and TRBJ1-2; 8 bases are shared with TRBD1. J lost 2 bases, V lost 7 bases, and 9 bases had no gene match. The CDR3 runs to 14 residues. CDR1 is SQVTM, CDR2 ANQGSEA, per germline. The CDR3 region has the DNA TGCAGCGCCGACCTAAGGGACAGGAACTATGGCTACACCTTC. Translating it yields CSADLRDRNYGYTF.

With respect to this clonotype: A much larger clone differs by one base, so this may be a read error. The rearrangement links TRBV20-1 to TRBJ1-5; D remains unclear. Trimming pared 4 bases from V and 1 base from J, leaving 11 bases between. The germline V gene has CDR1 DFQATT and CDR2 SNEGSKA (reference sequence). The CDR3 runs 14 residues. The CDR3 DNA is TGCAGTGCTAAGGCAATGGAGAGCAATCAGCCCCAGCATTTT. This translates into CSAKAMESNQPQHF.

This clonotype was picked up a small number of times. This sequence joins TRBV20-1 and TRBJ2-6; 10 nucleotides align to TRBD1. From germline, CDR1 is DFQATT and CDR2 SNEGSKA (reference sequence). CDR3 size: 16 residues. V shed 2 bases, J shed 2 bases, and the junction held 3 bases outside the gene matches. CDR3: CSARTGQGPGANVLTF. In nucleotides, the CDR3 is TGCAGTGCTAGAACGGGACAGGGGCCTGGGGCCAACGTCCTGACTTTC.

This clonotype was counted ten times or more. This chain links TRBV4-1 with TRBJ1-2; D is unclear. There are 15 residues in the CDR3. Germline CDR1 MGHRA, CDR2 YSYEKL. The V and J ends lost 8 bases and 1 base respectively, with 17 bases between them. The CDR3 bases are TGCGCCAGCGCGAGCCTAGGGCAGCTTAACTATGGCTACACCTTC. Protein product: CASASLGQLNYGYTF.

This clonotype was seen a single time. The genes are TRBV7-9 and TRBJ1-6; D not certain. V was shortened by 2 bases and J by 9 bases, with 8 bases between the two germline ends. This CDR3 spans 13 amino acids. Germline V gene lookup returns CDR1 SEHNR and CDR2 FQNEAQ (reference sequence). CDR3 sequence reads: CASSLSVGSPLHF. The CDR3 DNA sequence: TGTGCCAGCAGCTTATCAGTGGGTTCACCCCTCCACTTT.

The rearrangement uses TRBV29-1 and TRBJ1-2; D not certain. This CDR3 spans 13 amino acids. V lost 1 base and J 3 bases, leaving 9 bases between the germline ends. Germline CDR1 SQVTM, CDR2 ANQGSEA. CDR3 sequence reads: CSVEGERDYGYTF. CDR3 bases: TGCAGCGTTGAAGGGGAGCGAGACTATGGCTACACCTTC.

Concerning this clonotype: A read error may explain this, as a much larger clone is one base away. V gene TRBV3-1 combines with J gene TRBJ1-1; weak D call: TRBD1 (5 bases). The V gene's germline CDR1 is LGHDT and CDR2 YNNKEL (reference sequence). The CDR3 length is 14 residues. This CDR3 is CASSQVGGNTGAFF. The CDR3 bases are TGTGCCAGCAGCCAAGTGGGGGGAAACACTGGAGCTTTCTTT.

The chain links TRBV7-2 to TRBJ2-6; 7 bases are shared with TRBD1. This CDR3 has 18 amino acids. V gave up 1 base and J gave up 4 bases; unmatched junction bases: 10. Looked up from germline, CDR1 is SGHTA and CDR2 is FQGNSA. CDR3 sequence reads: CASSLVPGQAKGANVLTF. Here the CDR3 DNA reads TGTGCCAGCAGCTTAGTCCCTGGACAGGCGAAGGGGGCCAACGTCCTGACTTTC.

CDR3 nucleotide sequence: TGTGCCAGCAGCGTAGACAGGGCCACTGAAGCTTTCTTT. This translates into CASSVDRATEAFF. The chain has TRBV5-5 and TRBJ1-1; 7 bases match TRBD1. V shed 4 bases and J 4 bases; nucleotides not matched to a gene: 4. The CDR3 sequence is 13 residues long. The germline V gene has CDR1 SGHKS and CDR2 YYEKEE (reference sequence).

The table lists this clonotype with many counts. The chain has TRBV9 and TRBJ2-2; D could derive from TRBD1 or TRBD2 (6 bases each). This CDR3 has 16 amino acids. The germline V gene has CDR1 SGDLS and CDR2 YYNGEE. The germline V and J ends were trimmed by 4 bases and 6 bases, with 19 bases remaining between them. The CDR3 here is CASSLEGGRRAGELFF. The CDR3 coding sequence is TGTGCCAGCAGCCTCGAAGGGGGGCGCCGGGCCGGGGAGCTGTTTTTT.

To note about this clonotype: A much larger clonotype is one base distant, so this may be a read error. The V gene is TRBV19, the J gene TRBJ1-5, with 8 bases that match TRBD1. This CDR3 comprises 13 residues. The V gene end was trimmed by 11 bases and the J gene end by 5 bases; junction bases not matched to a gene: 8. Looked up from germline, CDR1 is LNHDA and CDR2 is SQIVND (reference sequence). The CDR3 DNA sequence: TGTGCCTGGAGTGTACAGGGGGATCAGCCCCAGCATTTT. This gives the protein CAWSVQGDQPQHF.

This clonotype was picked up many times. The chain uses TRBV6-1 and TRBJ2-2; no definite D call. V shed 0 bases and J shed 0 bases, with 2 bases lying between them. The CDR3 has 14 amino acids. The germline gives CDR1 MNHNS, CDR2 SASEGT. The CDR3 coding sequence is TGTGCCAGCAGTGAAGCCCCGAACACCGGGGAGCTGTTTTTT. Translated, it gives CASSEAPNTGELFF.

The chain is built from TRBV7-9 and TRBJ1-2; unclear D gene. CDR3 length equals 13 residues. Trimming shortened V by 2 bases and J by 2 bases, and 6 bases separated the two germline ends. The germline CDR1 and CDR2 sequences are SEHNR and FQNEAQ (reference sequence). In DNA form, the CDR3 reads TGTGCCAGCAGCTTATCGAAGAACTATGGCTACACCTTC. It codes for CASSLSKNYGYTF.

This clonotype was seen once. This CDR3 reads CASSHRGSRNEQFF. The CDR3 nucleotides read TGTGCCAGCAGCCATCGGGGGAGTAGAAATGAGCAGTTCTTC. The chain employs TRBV14 and TRBJ2-1; TRBD2 might be the D (6 bases). Germline values: CDR1 SGHDN, CDR2 FVKESK. The CDR3 extends over 14 amino acids. Deletions cut 3 bases from V and 7 bases from J, with 13 bases between.

This clonotype was seen a few times. The chain uses TRBV7-2 and TRBJ1-2, with D possibly TRBD1 on 6 matching bases. Germline V gives CDR1 SGHTA, CDR2 FQGNSA. This CDR3 has 14 residues. V lost 6 bases to trimming and J lost 6 bases, with 17 bases between them. CDR3 loop: CASSRNQGNDGYTF. CDR3 coding DNA: TGTGCCAGCAGTCGGAATCAGGGGAACGATGGCTACACCTTC.